The source of this T cell receptor beta chain is a study of T cell responses to AZD1222 COVID-19 vaccine. As for this clone: The antigen remains unidentified.

V gave up 5 bases and J gave up 4 bases, with 23 bases separating them. The CDR3 length is 17 residues. In germline, CDR1 is LNHDA, CDR2 SQIVND (reference sequence). Study findings and constraints: The donor group comprised mostly white British people and more females; the analysis possibly underestimated clonal diversity. Spike-specific TCR depth and breadth grew after two AZD1222 doses.

Here immunoSEQ multiplex PCR was the method, and the copy in TCRdb shows in-frame clones only, minus some. The sample contains under 35,000 clones, 88% of which appear only once. This TCR was sampled from an adult who received the AZD1222 COVID-19 vaccine. The sample was peripheral blood, taken 28 days after the second AZD1222 dose. The genes are TRBV19 and TRBJ1-2, with a weak D call TRBD1 (6 bases). The CDR3 coding sequence is TGTGCCAGTAGTGTGGGGTCAGGGGAAAGGCGGGTCTATGGCTACACCTTC. Amino acids: CASSVGSGERRVYGYTF.